This T cell receptor beta chain was recovered during a study of blood T cell repertoires in COVID-19. The CDR3 contains 15 residues. CDR1 is SGDLS and CDR2 is YYNGEE in the germline V gene. The V end was cut by 0 bases, the J end by 7 bases, with 13 bases between. The data were produced by immunoSEQ multiplex PCR, yet TCRdb's version contains in-frame clones alone and is incomplete. The sample yields under 500,000 clones, 70% to 90% seen once. This chain connects TRBV9 to TRBJ2-2; tentatively, D is TRBD2 (5 bases). This TCR was sampled from a woman under 30 with acute COVID-19. The material sequenced was PBMCs or T cells enriched from blood (not recorded which). The DNA of the CDR3 is TGTGCCAGCAGCGTAGTCCCGGACGAGGGCGGGGAGCTGTTTTTT. This gives the protein CASSVVPDEGGELFF.